These 32 T cell receptor beta chains were all obtained from the same sample, sequenced in a study of T cells in Graves' hyperthyroidism and ophthalmopathy. The source material, RNA transcripts, was used to amplify TCR beta CDR3 regions. The HTBI set primed first-round TCR CDR3 RT-PCR. TCRdb recomputed calls from the multiplex PCR reads with MiXCR, one row per CDR3 protein. Of about 600,000 distinct CDR3 sequences listed, about a sixth are singletons. What was sequenced was blood. Receptor source: a woman in her thirties or forties with Graves' ophthalmopathy.

This clonotype was counted at least ten times. V usage is TRBV30 and J usage is TRBJ2-3; 12 positions agree with TRBD2. CDR3 length: 14 amino acids. The trim removed 4 bases at V and 6 bases at J, leaving 5 bases unmatched. CDR1 GTSNPN and CDR2 SVGIG come from the germline V gene (reference sequence). The CDR3 here is CAWTTSGRPDTQYF. The CDR3 DNA sequence: TGTGCCTGGACCACTAGCGGGAGGCCCGATACGCAGTATTTT.

This clonotype was detected a few times. The chain combines TRBV6-1 with TRBJ1-5, with D uncertain. The CDR3 is 13 residues long. V gave up 6 bases and J gave up 0 bases, with 6 bases separating them. Germline CDR1 MNHNS, CDR2 SASEGT. CDR3 DNA sequence: TGTGCCAGCAGAGCGGGTAGCAATCAGCCCCAGCATTTT. Protein: CASRAGSNQPQHF.

In this sample, this clonotype turned up many times. The CDR3 reads CSVTTGTGAYGYTF. CDR3 nucleotide sequence: TGCAGCGTTACAACCGGGACAGGGGCTTATGGCTACACCTTC. The V gene is TRBV29-1, the J gene TRBJ1-2, with 10 bases aligning to TRBD1. The CDR3 runs to 14 residues. Germline CDR1 is SQVTM and CDR2 is ANQGSEA. Trimming cost V 5 bases and J 5 bases; bases outside gene matches: 8.

This clonotype was picked up many times. The rearrangement links TRBV2 to TRBJ2-1; 9 nucleotides line up with TRBD1. CDR3 length equals 15 residues. V was clipped by 7 bases and J by 4 bases; unmatched bases: 8. Germline V gene data show CDR1 as SNHLY and CDR2 as FYNNEI. For the CDR3, the DNA is TGTGCCAGCATGCCGGACAGGGGCCTTTACAATGAGCAGTTCTTC. Translating it yields CASMPDRGLYNEQFF.

V gene TRBV11-1 combines with J gene TRBJ1-2; the D gene is possibly TRBD1 (5 bases). The CDR3 length is 15 residues. CDR1 SGHAT and CDR2 FQDESV come from the germline V gene (reference sequence). Trimming pared 3 bases from V and 8 bases from J, leaving 19 bases between. The CDR3 coding sequence is TGTGCCAGCAGCTTCGCGACAGCCTCTGATTGGGGCTACACCTTC. Encoded protein: CASSFATASDWGYTF.

This clonotype was found many times. The V and J genes are TRBV5-1 and TRBJ2-3; D is unresolved. This CDR3 is 14 amino acids long. Trimming removed 6 bases at V and 1 base at J, with 12 bases between. Germline CDR1 SGHRS, CDR2 YFSETQ. CDR3 sequence: CASKPEAGTDTQYF. DNA of the CDR3: TGCGCCAGCAAGCCAGAGGCGGGCACAGATACGCAGTATTTT.

In its sample, this clonotype was seen a few times. The rearrangement uses TRBV24-1 and TRBJ1-5; weak D call: TRBD1 (5 bases). Per the germline V gene, CDR1 is KGHDR and CDR2 is SFDVKD. V shed 3 bases and J shed 10 bases, with 12 bases lying between them. The CDR3 loop spans 13 amino acids. CDR3 nucleotides: TGTGCCACCAGTGATAGGGACGGACGACCCCAGCATTTT. Encoded protein: CATSDRDGRPQHF.

V is TRBV6-2 or TRBV6-3 and J is TRBJ2-1; D might be TRBD1 or TRBD2, each matching 5 bases. V gave up 8 bases and J gave up 7 bases, with 12 bases separating them. This CDR3 is built from 12 residues. From germline, CDR1 is MNHEY and CDR2 SVGEGT. The CDR3 coding sequence is TGTGCCAGCGGGACCTTTAAGAATGAGCAGTTCTTC. Translated: CASGTFKNEQFF.

The chain couples TRBV18 to TRBJ2-4; 11 bases align to TRBD2. Germline V lookup: CDR1 KGHSH, CDR2 LQKENI. With V trimmed by 3 bases and J by 3 bases, 10 bases remained unmatched. CDR3 length equals 18 residues. CDR3 nucleotide sequence: TGTGCCAGCTCACCGCCTCTACTAGCGGGAGTTAGCAAAAACATTCAGTACTTC. Translation: CASSPPLLAGVSKNIQYF.

This clonotype showed up many times. The chain recombines TRBV28 with TRBJ2-3; D call uncertain. Trimming pared 7 bases from V and 3 bases from J, leaving 11 bases between. Germline loops: CDR1 MDHEN, CDR2 SYDVKM. This CDR3 is 13 amino acids long. The CDR3 DNA follows: TGTGCCAGCATTGATGGGGTGACAGATACGCAGTATTTT. Amino acid sequence: CASIDGVTDTQYF.

This clonotype was seen ten or more times. The CDR3 loop reads CASSLDWASGSYNEQFF. The DNA for the CDR3 is TGTGCCAGCAGCTTAGATTGGGCTAGCGGCTCCTACAATGAGCAGTTCTTC. The V gene is TRBV11-2, the J gene TRBJ2-1; 7 bases are shared with TRBD2. The J segment lost 0 bases and the V segment lost 0 bases, leaving 5 bases of the junction unmatched. CDR1 is SGHAT and CDR2 is FQNNGV in the germline V gene. This CDR3 spans 17 amino acids.

Ten or more counts support this clonotype. The J gene is TRBJ2-7, the V gene TRBV20-1; D perhaps matches TRBD2 (6 bases). The CDR3 extends over 14 amino acids. The germline V gene encodes CDR1 DFQATT and CDR2 SNEGSKA (reference sequence). Trimming pared 5 bases from V and 6 bases from J, leaving 20 bases between. This CDR3 reads CSASLPGLTSEQYF. The CDR3 nucleotides read TGCAGTGCTTCTTTACCGGGACTCACATCCGAGCAGTACTTC.

The CDR3 is CASRPSISTDTQYF. CDR3 in DNA: TGTGCCAGCAGACCAAGCATTAGCACAGATACGCAGTATTTT. The chain joins TRBV7-9 to TRBJ2-3; D is uncertain. The V gene lost 6 bases and the J gene lost 0 bases, with 10 bases spanning the gap. CDR3 size: 14 residues. Germline loops: CDR1 SEHNR, CDR2 FQNEAQ (reference sequence).

The table lists this clonotype with many counts. The chain combines TRBV28 with TRBJ2-7; 14 bases are a match to TRBD2. This CDR3 comprises 17 residues. V shed 2 bases and J 4 bases; nucleotides not matched to a gene: 7. Germline lookup yields CDR1 MDHEN and CDR2 SYDVKM. The CDR3 nucleotides are TGTGCCAGCAGTTTACCCGGGACTAGCGGGAGCGGATACGAGCAGTACTTC. Encoded protein: CASSLPGTSGSGYEQYF.

The chain recombines TRBV7-8 with TRBJ1-5, with D perhaps matching TRBD1 (6 bases). In germline, CDR1 is SGHVS, CDR2 FQNEAQ. CDR3 size: 16 residues. V gave up 0 bases and J gave up 7 bases, with 16 bases separating them. The CDR3 DNA is TGTGCCAGCAGCTTAGCGCTCGCACAGGGAAGGCAGCCCCAGCATTTT. Encoded protein: CASSLALAQGRQPQHF.

The CDR3 loop reads CASRLRNSNEKLFF. The CDR3, as DNA: TGTGCCAGCAGGCTCAGAAACTCGAATGAAAAACTGTTTTTT. The chain has TRBV2 and TRBJ1-4; D gene ambiguous. This CDR3 is 14 amino acids long. Per the germline V gene, CDR1 is SNHLY and CDR2 is FYNNEI. Deletions cut 6 bases from V and 5 bases from J, with 13 bases between. The full variable domain, in which reference TRBV2 and TRBJ1-4 provide the parts outside the CDR3, is EPEVTQTPSHQVTQMGQEVILRCVPISNHLYFYWYRQILGQKVEFLVSFYNNEISEKSEIFDDQFSVERPDGSNFTLKIRSTKLEDSAMYFCASRLRNSNEKLFFGSGTQLSVL.

V and J are TRBV7-9 and TRBJ2-3; 14 nucleotides match TRBD2. With 6 bases clipped from V and 0 bases from J, the junction kept 2 bases outside the gene matches. Germline V gene lookup returns CDR1 SEHNR and CDR2 FQNEAQ (reference sequence). The CDR3 has 16 residues. The CDR3 nucleotides are TGTGCCAGCAGACGACTAGCGGGGGGGAGCACAGATACGCAGTATTTT. Its protein product is CASRRLAGGSTDTQYF.

The chain carries TRBV7-2 and TRBJ1-4; 8 nucleotides align to TRBD1. The V gene's germline CDR1 is SGHTA and CDR2 FQGNSA. The CDR3 is made up of 15 amino acids. After removal of 6 bases from V and 5 bases from J, the junction contained 8 bases not matched to a gene. CDR3 in DNA: TGTGCCAGCAGGCCGACAGGGGTCAACAATGAAAAACTGTTTTTT. This encodes CASRPTGVNNEKLFF.

The chain couples TRBV12-3 or TRBV12-4 to TRBJ2-1; maybe TRBD2 (6 bases). The CDR3 loop spans 16 amino acids. The V end was cut by 6 bases, the J end by 0 bases, with 15 bases between. The CDR3 is CASSFSPGSSYNEQFF. The CDR3 region has the DNA TGTGCCAGCAGCTTTAGTCCCGGGAGCTCCTACAATGAGCAGTTCTTC.

There are many counts of this clonotype. This chain links TRBV10-3 with TRBJ2-5; TRBD2 is a possible D gene (5 bases). CDR1 and CDR2 (germline): ENHRY, SYGVKD. V was cut by 6 bases and J by 2 bases, with 13 bases left in between. CDR3 length: 14 residues. The CDR3 loop is CAISHGTGQETQYF. Here the CDR3 DNA reads TGTGCCATCAGCCATGGAACGGGACAAGAGACCCAGTACTTC.

This clonotype came up many times. This rearrangement joins TRBV3-1 to TRBJ2-7; TRBD1 might be the D (5 bases). Germline CDR1 and CDR2: LGHDT and YNNKEL (reference sequence). V was clipped by 6 bases and J by 3 bases, with 21 bases between them. CDR3 length: 16 amino acids. CDR3 bases: TGTGCCAGCAGTCCCTCCTCTAGACAGATCCTCTACGAGCAGTACTTC. Its protein product is CASSPSSRQILYEQYF.

In this sample, this clonotype turned up a few times. CDR3 DNA sequence: TGTGCCAGCAGTTTGGGGGGAGGGTTTACGGGGCCCCAGCATTTT. The encoded protein is CASSLGGGFTGPQHF. This chain links TRBV12-3 or TRBV12-4 with TRBJ1-5, with D tentatively TRBD1 (5 bases). Trimming took off 3 bases at V and 9 bases at J, with 18 bases between the two ends. The CDR3 has 15 residues.

Note on this clonotype: A read error may explain this, as a much larger clone is one base away. This chain links TRBV2 with TRBJ1-5; tentative D call: TRBD1 (6 bases). V was clipped by 3 bases and J by 2 bases, with 11 bases between them. CDR1 SNHLY and CDR2 FYNNEI come from the germline V gene. The length of the CDR3 is 15 residues. CDR3 residues: CASSDGQSGNQPQHF. The CDR3 DNA sequence: TGTGCCAGCAGTGACGGACAGTCTGGCAATCAGCCCCAGCATTTT.

This clonotype appeared many times. V is TRBV30 and J is TRBJ2-7; 12 positions match TRBD2. The CDR3 is made up of 13 amino acids. In germline, CDR1 is GTSNPN, CDR2 SVGIG (reference sequence). V gave up 6 bases and J gave up 6 bases; unmatched junction bases: 6. The CDR3 spells CACRLAGAREQYF. In DNA, the CDR3 is TGTGCCTGCCGACTAGCGGGAGCTCGCGAGCAGTACTTC.

This chain connects TRBV11-2 to TRBJ2-3; D is unresolved. This CDR3 spans 14 amino acids. The V and J ends lost 5 bases and 1 base respectively, with 10 bases between them. In germline, CDR1 is SGHAT, CDR2 FQNNGV. CDR3 nucleotides: TGTGCCAGCAGCCACACATGGGGCACAGATACGCAGTATTTT. It specifies CASSHTWGTDTQYF. Full variable domain (rest looked up from reference TRBV11-2 and TRBJ2-3): EAGVAQSPRYKIIEKRQSVAFWCNPISGHATLYWYQQILGQGPKLLIQFQNNGVVDDSQLPKDRFSAERLKGVDSTLKIQPAKLEDSAVYLCASSHTWGTDTQYFGPGTRLTVL.

This rearrangement joins TRBV6-1 to TRBJ1-3, with TRBD1 as a possible D gene (6 bases). From germline, CDR1 is MNHNS and CDR2 SASEGT. V lost 7 bases and J lost 3, with 13 bases in between. The length of the CDR3 is 14 residues. The CDR3 bases are TGTGCCAGCACCGTAGGGGGGAATGGAAACACCATATATTTT. Residues: CASTVGGNGNTIYF.

The sample holds many counts of this clonotype. V and J are TRBV7-3 and TRBJ2-2; 10 bases line up with TRBD2. V was pared by 2 bases and J by 4 bases, with 4 bases of the junction left unmatched. The CDR3 spans 16 residues. From germline, CDR1 is SGHTA and CDR2 FQGTGA. The DNA of the CDR3 is TGTGCCAGCAGCTTAGGGGCTAGCGGGGGCACCGGGGAGCTGTTTTTT. It yields the protein CASSLGASGGTGELFF.

This clonotype was seen a handful of times. V gene TRBV30 combines with J gene TRBJ2-2, with 9 bases identical to TRBD1. Losses at the gene ends were 6 bases for V and 3 bases for J; bases not matched to a gene: 8. CDR3 length: 15 residues. Germline V gene data show CDR1 as GTSNPN and CDR2 as SVGIG (reference sequence). DNA for the CDR3: TGTGCCTGTCGGGGACAGGGTAGAGACACCGGGGAGCTGTTTTTT. Amino acid sequence: CACRGQGRDTGELFF. The whole variable domain, remainder taken from reference TRBV30 and TRBJ2-2, is SQTIHQWPATLVQPVGSPLSLECTVEGTSNPNLYWYRQAAGRGLQLLFYSVGIGQISSEVPQNLSASRPQDRQFILSSKKLLLSDSGFYLCACRGQGRDTGELFFGEGSRLTVL.

This clonotype was seen at least ten times. This chain links TRBV28 with TRBJ1-1, with D possibly being TRBD1 (6 bases). Trimming stripped 6 bases from V and 1 base from J, with 18 bases between. Germline lookup yields CDR1 MDHEN and CDR2 SYDVKM. This CDR3 contains 16 residues. CDR3 region: CASSQVAGAWNTEAFF. In nucleotides, the CDR3 is TGTGCCAGCAGCCAGGTGGCGGGGGCCTGGAACACTGAAGCTTTCTTT. The entire variable domain, with the rest obtained from reference TRBV28 and TRBJ1-1, is as follows: DVKVTQSSRYLVKRTGEKVFLECVQDMDHENMFWYRQDPGLGLRLIYFSYDVKMKEKGDIPEGYSVSREKKERFSLILESASTNQTSMYLCASSQVAGAWNTEAFFGQGTRLTVV.

This clonotype was counted many times. V and J are TRBV3-1 and TRBJ2-2, with D hard to call. This CDR3 is 14 amino acids long. Germline CDR1 reads LGHDT; CDR2 reads YNNKEL (reference sequence). V shed 3 bases and J shed 1 base, with 6 bases lying between them. CDR3 residues: CASSHGLNTGELFF. Written as DNA, the CDR3 is TGTGCCAGCAGCCATGGCCTGAACACCGGGGAGCTGTTTTTT.

This clonotype appeared a few times. This chain links TRBV4-1 with TRBJ2-1, with 12 positions matching TRBD2. This CDR3 contains 17 residues. V lost 1 base to trimming and J lost 9 bases; unmatched junction nucleotides: 10. Germline CDR1 is MGHRA and CDR2 is YSYEKL. The CDR3: CASSQVSSGGVEIEQFF. In DNA, the CDR3 is TGCGCCAGCAGCCAAGTCTCTAGCGGGGGGGTGGAAATTGAGCAGTTCTTC.

The chain employs TRBV7-9 and TRBJ2-7; possibly TRBD2 for D (5 bases). Germline values: CDR1 SEHNR, CDR2 FQNEAQ (reference sequence). Trimming took off 1 base at V and 6 bases at J, with 10 bases between the two ends. This CDR3 has 13 amino acids. CDR3 DNA sequence: TGTGCCAGCAGCTTAGGTACGGCGGGCGAGCAGTACTTC. Its translation: CASSLGTAGEQYF. The variable domain in full, completed from reference TRBV7-9 and TRBJ2-7, reads DTGVSQNPRHKITKRGQNVTFRCDPISEHNRLYWYRQTLGQGPEFLTYFQNEAQLEKSRLLSDRFSAERPKGSFSTLEIQRTEQGDSAMYLCASSLGTAGEQYFGPGTRLTVT.